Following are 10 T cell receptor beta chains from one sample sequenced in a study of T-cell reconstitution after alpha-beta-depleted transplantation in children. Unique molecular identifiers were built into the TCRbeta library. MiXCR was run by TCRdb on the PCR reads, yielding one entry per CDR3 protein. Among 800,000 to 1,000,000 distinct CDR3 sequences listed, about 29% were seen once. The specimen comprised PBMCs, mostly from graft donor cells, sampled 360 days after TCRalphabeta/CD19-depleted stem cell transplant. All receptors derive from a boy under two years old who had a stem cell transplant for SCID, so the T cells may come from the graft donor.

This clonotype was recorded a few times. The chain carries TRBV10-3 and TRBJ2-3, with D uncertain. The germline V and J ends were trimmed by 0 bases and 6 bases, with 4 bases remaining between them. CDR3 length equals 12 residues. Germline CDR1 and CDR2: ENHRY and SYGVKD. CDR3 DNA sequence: TGTGCCATCAGTGAGTCGCAGGATACGCAGTATTTT. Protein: CAISESQDTQYF.

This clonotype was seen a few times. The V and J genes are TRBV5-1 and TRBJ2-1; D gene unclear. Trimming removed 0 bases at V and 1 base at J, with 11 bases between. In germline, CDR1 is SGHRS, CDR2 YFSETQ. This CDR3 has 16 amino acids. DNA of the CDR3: TGCGCCAGCAGCTTGGCTAGGAGCCTGTCCTACAATGAGCAGTTCTTC. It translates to CASSLARSLSYNEQFF.

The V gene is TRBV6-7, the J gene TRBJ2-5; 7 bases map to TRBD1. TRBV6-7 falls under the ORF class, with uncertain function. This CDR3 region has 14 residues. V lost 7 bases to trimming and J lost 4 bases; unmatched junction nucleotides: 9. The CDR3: CASTYEGARETQYF. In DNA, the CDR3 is TGTGCCAGCACCTACGAGGGGGCGCGAGAGACCCAGTACTTC.

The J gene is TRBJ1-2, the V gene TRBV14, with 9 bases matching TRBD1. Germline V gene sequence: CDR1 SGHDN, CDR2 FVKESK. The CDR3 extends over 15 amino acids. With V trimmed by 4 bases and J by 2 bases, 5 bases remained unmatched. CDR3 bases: TGTGCCAGCAGCCGGAACAGGGGGCCGAACTATGGCTACACCTTC. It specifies CASSRNRGPNYGYTF.

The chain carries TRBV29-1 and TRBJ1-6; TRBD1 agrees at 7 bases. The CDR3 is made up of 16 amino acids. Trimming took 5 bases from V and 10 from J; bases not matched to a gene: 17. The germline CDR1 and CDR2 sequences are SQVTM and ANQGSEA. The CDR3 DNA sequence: TGCAGCGTTCCTTTTTGGAAGGTAGGGGGCGGATCACCCCTCCACTTT. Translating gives CSVPFWKVGGGSPLHF.

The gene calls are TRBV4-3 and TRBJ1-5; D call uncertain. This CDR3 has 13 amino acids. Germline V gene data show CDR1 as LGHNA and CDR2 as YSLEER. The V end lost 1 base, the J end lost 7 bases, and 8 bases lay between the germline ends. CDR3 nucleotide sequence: TGCGCCAGCAGCCAAGCACCGGGGCAGCCCCAGCATTTT. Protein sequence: CASSQAPGQPQHF.

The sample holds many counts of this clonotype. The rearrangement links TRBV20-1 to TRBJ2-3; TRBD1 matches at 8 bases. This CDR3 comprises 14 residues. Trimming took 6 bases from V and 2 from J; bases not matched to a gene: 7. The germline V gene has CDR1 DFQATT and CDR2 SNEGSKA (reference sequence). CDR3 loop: CSAQGQVSTDTQYF. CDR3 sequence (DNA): TGCAGTGCCCAGGGACAGGTGTCCACAGATACGCAGTATTTT.

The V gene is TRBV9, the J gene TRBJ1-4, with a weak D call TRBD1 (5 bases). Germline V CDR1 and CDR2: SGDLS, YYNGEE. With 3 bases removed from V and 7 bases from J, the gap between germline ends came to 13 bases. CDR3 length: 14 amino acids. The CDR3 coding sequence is TGTGCCAGCAGCGCCCCGGGGGTAATTGAAAAACTGTTTTTT. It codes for CASSAPGVIEKLFF.

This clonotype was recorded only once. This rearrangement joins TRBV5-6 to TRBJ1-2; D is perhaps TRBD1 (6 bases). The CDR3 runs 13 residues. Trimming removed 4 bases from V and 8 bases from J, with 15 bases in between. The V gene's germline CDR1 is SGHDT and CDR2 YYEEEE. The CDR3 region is CASSGEQGWGYTF. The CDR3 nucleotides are TGTGCCAGCAGCGGAGAACAGGGATGGGGCTACACCTTC.

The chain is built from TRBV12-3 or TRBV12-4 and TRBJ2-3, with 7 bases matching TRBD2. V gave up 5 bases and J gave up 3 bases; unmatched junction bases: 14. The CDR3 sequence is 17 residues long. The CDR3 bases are TGTGCCAGCAGTGGTCTTGAGCGGGGTGAGGGGACAGATACGCAGTATTTT. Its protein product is CASSGLERGEGTDTQYF.